These 31 T cell receptor beta chains share one sample of origin, sequenced in a study of shared clonotypes between healthy human individuals. TCRdb's table, derived via immunoSEQ multiplex PCR, lists solely in-frame clones and lacks some. The sample lists roughly 1,100,000 clones, about three quarters occurring once. The sample was memory CD4+ T cells sorted from blood. Noted subset: CD45RA-negative fraction. These receptors were taken from a man between 18 and 35 years old in good health.

The chain uses TRBV20-1 and TRBJ1-2, with no clear D. The germline V and J ends were trimmed by 1 base and 8 bases, with 8 bases remaining between them. The CDR3 totals 11 residues. Germline CDR1 and CDR2: DFQATT and SNEGSKA (reference sequence). The CDR3 nucleotides read TGCAGTGCTAGAGTGAGAGAGGGCTACACCTTC. Encoded protein: CSARVREGYTF.

This rearrangement joins TRBV5-6 to TRBJ2-7, with 8 positions matching TRBD1. CDR1 and CDR2 (germline): SGHDT, YYEEEE. The CDR3 length is 14 residues. The V segment lost 3 bases and the J segment 4 bases; nucleotides outside the gene matches: 6. CDR3 nucleotide sequence: TGTGCCAGCAGCTCGAGGCGACAGGGGTACGAGCAGTACTTC. The encoded protein is CASSSRRQGYEQYF.

The chain couples TRBV10-1 to TRBJ1-6, with D unresolved. Germline values: CDR1 WNHNN, CDR2 SYGVQD (reference sequence). Trimming stripped 3 bases from V and 7 bases from J, with 10 bases between. The CDR3 length is 14 residues. CDR3 loop: CASSEQLANSPLHF. The CDR3 DNA follows: TGCGCCAGCAGTGAACAGTTAGCGAATTCACCCCTCCACTTT.

The gene calls are TRBV7-9 and TRBJ2-3, with 9 bases matching TRBD2. CDR1 and CDR2 from the germline V gene are SEHNR and FQNEAQ (reference sequence). V shed 4 bases and J 3 bases; nucleotides not matched to a gene: 5. CDR3 length equals 15 residues. DNA for the CDR3: TGTGCCAGCAGCTCGGGGGGACTAGCTACAGATACGCAGTATTTT. Protein product: CASSSGGLATDTQYF.

This clone was seen just once. Other DNA sequences in this specimen translate into the identical CDR3. V and J are TRBV5-1 and TRBJ2-5; D remains unclear. The germline CDR1 and CDR2 sequences are SGHRS and YFSETQ. The CDR3 sequence is 15 residues long. V was trimmed by 0 bases and J by 0 bases, leaving 9 bases between them. The CDR3 region is CASSLVRANQETQYF. CDR3 DNA: TGCGCCAGCAGCTTGGTTAGGGCTAACCAAGAGACCCAGTACTTC.

V is TRBV5-4 and J is TRBJ1-1; D may be TRBD1 (5 bases). Germline V gene lookup returns CDR1 SGHNT and CDR2 YYREEE (reference sequence). This CDR3 spans 16 amino acids. The V end lost 4 bases, the J end lost 1 base, and 17 bases lay between the germline ends. The CDR3 sequence is CASSRGHPGENTEAFF. CDR3 nucleotide sequence: TGTGCCAGCAGCCGCGGACACCCTGGGGAGAACACTGAAGCTTTCTTT.

With respect to this clone: This CDR3 is also generated by other DNA sequences in the sample. The chain combines TRBV2 with TRBJ1-1; D not certain. The CDR3 runs 13 residues. Trimming left V 4 bases short and J 6 bases short, with 12 bases between. Germline loops: CDR1 SNHLY, CDR2 FYNNEI. CDR3 amino acids: CASSGSWTAEAFF. The CDR3 DNA is TGTGCCAGCAGTGGATCCTGGACGGCTGAAGCTTTCTTT.

Turning to this clone: At the DNA level, this CDR3 is encoded by other sequences in the same sample as well. The chain recombines TRBV28 with TRBJ1-5, with D possibly matching TRBD1 (5 bases). From germline, CDR1 is MDHEN and CDR2 SYDVKM. The CDR3 runs 14 residues. Trimming pared 3 bases from V and 2 bases from J, leaving 8 bases between. CDR3 in amino acids: CASSLGRGNQPQHF. In nucleotides, the CDR3 is TGTGCCAGCAGTTTGGGCAGGGGCAATCAGCCCCAGCATTTT.

The V and J genes are TRBV2 and TRBJ1-2; D ambiguous. The CDR3 is 14 residues long. Trimming stripped 5 bases from V and 4 bases from J, with 14 bases between. Germline loops: CDR1 SNHLY, CDR2 FYNNEI. CDR3 region: CASSPTTYSYGYTF. As DNA, the CDR3 is TGTGCCAGCAGTCCCACAACATACAGCTATGGCTACACCTTC. Variable domain in full (rest from reference TRBV2 and TRBJ1-2): EPEVTQTPSHQVTQMGQEVILRCVPISNHLYFYWYRQILGQKVEFLVSFYNNEISEKSEIFDDQFSVERPDGSNFTLKIRSTKLEDSAMYFCASSPTTYSYGYTFGSGTRLTVV.

The gene calls are TRBV7-9 and TRBJ2-3; 16 bases agree with TRBD2. The germline V gene encodes CDR1 SEHNR and CDR2 FQNEAQ (reference sequence). The ends lost 6 bases at V and 5 bases at J; junction bases unmatched: 5. This CDR3 spans 16 amino acids. The CDR3 DNA sequence: TGTGCCAGCAGTTCCGGGACTAGCGGGGGGGAAGATACGCAGTATTTT. Protein: CASSSGTSGGEDTQYF.

The V and J genes are TRBV30 and TRBJ2-1; 9 bases agree with TRBD2. The germline gives CDR1 GTSNPN, CDR2 SVGIG (reference sequence). V lost 1 base, J lost 13 bases, and 14 bases stayed unmatched. CDR3 size: 15 residues. The CDR3 protein is CAWSDLGLASGIQFF. The CDR3 DNA reads as TGTGCCTGGAGTGATCTGGGACTCGCTAGCGGGATACAGTTCTTC. The full variable domain, with the rest looked up from reference TRBV30 and TRBJ2-1, is SQTIHQWPATLVQPVGSPLSLECTVEGTSNPNLYWYRQAAGRGLQLLFYSVGIGQISSEVPQNLSASRPQDRQFILSSKKLLLSDSGFYLCAWSDLGLASGIQFFGPGTRLTVL.

The chain is built from TRBV19 and TRBJ1-6; no definite D call. V lost 5 bases to trimming and J lost 8 bases, with 10 bases between them. Per germline, CDR1 LNHDA and CDR2 SQIVND (reference sequence). The CDR3 contains 13 residues. The CDR3 loop is CASSSADYSPLHF. CDR3 nucleotide sequence: TGTGCCAGTAGTTCGGCGGATTATTCACCCCTCCACTTT.

The CDR3 protein is CASSPGLAGWADTQYF. For the CDR3, the DNA is TGTGCCAGCAGCCCCGGACTAGCGGGATGGGCAGATACGCAGTATTTT. The chain is built from TRBV7-2 and TRBJ2-3, with 12 bases that match TRBD2. This CDR3 is built from 16 residues. Trimming removed 5 bases from V and 4 bases from J; junction bases left unmatched: 7. The V gene's germline CDR1 is SGHTA and CDR2 FQGNSA.

This clone was seen just once. The sample holds other DNA sequences that translate to the same CDR3. The genes are TRBV6-1 and TRBJ2-7, with D unresolved. This CDR3 contains 12 residues. Deletions cut 4 bases from V and 1 base from J, with 5 bases between. Germline lookup yields CDR1 MNHNS and CDR2 SASEGT. CDR3 nucleotide sequence: TGTGCCAGCAGTGTTATATCCTACGAGCAGTACTTC. It translates to CASSVISYEQYF.

This clone was seen a handful of times. The chain recombines TRBV2 with TRBJ1-2; maybe TRBD1 (5 bases). CDR3 size: 12 residues. The V gene's germline CDR1 is SNHLY and CDR2 FYNNEI. V was trimmed by 4 bases and J by 5 bases, leaving 8 bases between them. CDR3 loop: CASSGRQYGYTF. CDR3 nucleotide sequence: TGTGCCAGCAGTGGACGACAGTATGGCTACACCTTC.

V usage is TRBV10-3 and J usage is TRBJ2-1; 12 bases are shared with TRBD1. Unmatched junction bases numbered 13, after V lost 3 bases and J lost 7 bases. This CDR3 contains 18 residues. CDR1 ENHRY and CDR2 SYGVKD come from the germline V gene. CDR3 DNA sequence: TGTGCCATCAGTGACGGGACAGGGGGCACGAAGTCCCGGAATGAGCAGTTCTTC. It specifies CAISDGTGGTKSRNEQFF.

This sequence joins TRBV6-9 and TRBJ2-3; D unclear. The V end lost 9 bases, the J end lost 4 bases, and 5 bases lay between the germline ends. Germline assignment: CDR1 MNHGY and CDR2 SVAAGI. CDR3 length: 10 residues. The CDR3 nucleotides are TGTGCCAGAAACCCAGATACGCAGTATTTT. Translating gives CARNPDTQYF.

The chain couples TRBV7-8 to TRBJ1-1; D unresolved. The germline CDR1 and CDR2 sequences are SGHVS and FQNEAQ. Trimming took 6 bases from V and 1 from J, leaving 9 bases between them. The CDR3 runs 13 residues. The CDR3 loop reads CASRGQANTEAFF. The CDR3 bases are TGTGCCAGCAGAGGGCAGGCGAACACTGAAGCTTTCTTT.

This chain links TRBV9 with TRBJ1-2; 7 nucleotides match TRBD1. CDR1 and CDR2 from the germline V gene are SGDLS and YYNGEE. The CDR3 consists of 15 residues. The J segment lost 4 bases and the V segment lost 4 bases, leaving 10 bases of the junction unmatched. This CDR3 is CASSPTGLKGYGYTF. The CDR3 bases are TGTGCCAGCAGCCCGACAGGGTTGAAGGGCTATGGCTACACCTTC.

Only a few counts were recorded for this clone. The rearrangement links TRBV9 to TRBJ2-2; D is ambiguous. V was pared by 4 bases and J by 8 bases, with 18 bases between. Germline V gives CDR1 SGDLS, CDR2 YYNGEE. This CDR3 is 15 amino acids long. CDR3 DNA sequence: TGTGCCAGCAGCCCCGCGCCGTCGAAAGAAGGGGAGCTGTTTTTT. Translating gives CASSPAPSKEGELFF.

Points on this clone: The junction departs from the called germline gene at one end, perhaps through a read error. CDR3 in DNA: TGTGCCAGCAGCTCCCCAGGACAGGGGCCTATCCTTCACTTC. Amino acids: CASSSPGQGPILHF. The chain recombines TRBV7-2 with TRBJ2-7, with 9 bases that match TRBD1. Per the germline V gene, CDR1 is SGHTA and CDR2 is FQGNSA. The length of the CDR3 is 14 residues. The variable domain in full, with the rest retrieved from reference TRBV7-2 and TRBJ2-7, is GAGVSQSPSNKVTEKGKDVELRCDPISGHTALYWYRQSLGQGLEFLIYFQGNSAPDKSGLPSDRFSAERTGGSVSTLTIQRTQQEDSAVYLCASSSPGQGPILHFGPGTRLTVT.

The CDR3 reads CASSLPGSGKSYEQYF. In DNA, the CDR3 is TGTGCCAGCAGCCTACCCGGATCCGGTAAATCCTACGAGCAGTACTTC. The gene calls are TRBV13 and TRBJ2-7; D unresolved. Germline V gene sequence: CDR1 PRHDT, CDR2 FYEKMQ (reference sequence). Trimming took 5 bases from V and 1 from J, leaving 18 bases between them. This CDR3 is 16 amino acids long.

The J gene is TRBJ2-2, the V gene TRBV30; D ambiguous. Germline V gene lookup returns CDR1 GTSNPN and CDR2 SVGIG (reference sequence). The CDR3 contains 14 residues. V lost 6 bases and J 2 bases, leaving 13 bases between the germline ends. The CDR3 DNA reads as TGTGCCTGCCCAAAGGCATCTAACACCGGGGAGCTGTTTTTT. Translation: CACPKASNTGELFF.

V usage is TRBV30 and J usage is TRBJ1-4; TRBD1 matches at 9 bases. Germline trimming cut 2 bases from V and 0 bases from J; bases unmatched to any gene: 4. Germline lookup yields CDR1 GTSNPN and CDR2 SVGIG (reference sequence). This CDR3 is built from 16 residues. CDR3 sequence reads: CAWSPGTGTTNEKLFF. In DNA form, the CDR3 reads TGTGCCTGGAGTCCCGGGACAGGGACAACTAATGAAAAACTGTTTTTT.

The chain links TRBV7-2 to TRBJ2-2; 7 positions match TRBD1. Germline CDR1 reads SGHTA; CDR2 reads FQGNSA. CDR3 length: 16 amino acids. Losses at the gene ends were 5 bases for V and 4 bases for J; bases not matched to a gene: 10. The CDR3 bases are TGTGCCAGCAGCGCCCGAGGGGGCATGATCACCGGGGAGCTGTTTTTT. This encodes CASSARGGMITGELFF. The full variable domain, completed using reference TRBV7-2 and TRBJ2-2, is GAGVSQSPSNKVTEKGKDVELRCDPISGHTALYWYRQSLGQGLEFLIYFQGNSAPDKSGLPSDRFSAERTGGSVSTLTIQRTQQEDSAVYLCASSARGGMITGELFFGEGSRLTVL.

This sequence joins TRBV27 and TRBJ1-5; D perhaps matches TRBD1 (5 bases). Trimming took 6 bases from V and 4 from J, leaving 13 bases between them. The CDR3 spans 14 residues. Germline V gene lookup returns CDR1 MNHEY and CDR2 SMNVEV (reference sequence). The CDR3 DNA reads as TGTGCCAGCAGACCAGGACAAGTTAATCAGCCCCAGCATTTT. Its translation is CASRPGQVNQPQHF.

The rearrangement links TRBV5-1 to TRBJ1-6; D is unresolved. V lost 2 bases, J lost 7 bases, and 4 bases lay in between. Germline V gives CDR1 SGHRS, CDR2 YFSETQ. The CDR3 is 12 amino acids. The CDR3 loop reads CASSFGNSPLHF. CDR3 bases: TGCGCCAGCAGCTTCGGCAATTCACCCCTCCACTTT.

The chain recombines TRBV4-1 with TRBJ2-7, with D tentatively TRBD1 or TRBD2 (6 bases each). V lost 0 bases to trimming and J lost 1 base, with 10 bases between them. Germline CDR1 is MGHRA and CDR2 is YSYEKL. The CDR3 contains 15 residues. CDR3 amino acids: CASSQDRGGSYEQYF. In nucleotides, the CDR3 is TGCGCCAGCAGCCAAGACCGAGGGGGGTCCTACGAGCAGTACTTC.

The gene calls are TRBV9 and TRBJ2-3; D might be TRBD2 (5 bases). The V and J ends lost 0 bases and 0 bases respectively, with 8 bases between them. Germline CDR1 reads SGDLS; CDR2 reads YYNGEE. CDR3 size: 15 residues. This CDR3 reads CASSVGTFSTDTQYF. In DNA, the CDR3 is TGTGCCAGCAGCGTAGGGACTTTTAGCACAGATACGCAGTATTTT.

The rearrangement links TRBV30 to TRBJ2-5; TRBD2 matches at 7 bases. Trimming cost V 8 bases and J 7 bases; bases outside gene matches: 16. CDR3 length equals 14 residues. CDR1 GTSNPN and CDR2 SVGIG come from the germline V gene (reference sequence). The CDR3 DNA reads TGTGCCGGGGTGCGGGGGTATTTATGGGTGACCCAGTACTTC. This encodes CAGVRGYLWVTQYF.

The chain carries TRBV7-9 and TRBJ1-1, with unresolved D. V was clipped by 0 bases and J by 4 bases, with 6 bases between them. This CDR3 region has 13 residues. Germline CDR1 and CDR2: SEHNR and FQNEAQ (reference sequence). The CDR3 sequence: CASSLARGTEAFF. The DNA for the CDR3 is TGTGCCAGCAGCTTAGCTCGGGGCACTGAAGCTTTCTTT.